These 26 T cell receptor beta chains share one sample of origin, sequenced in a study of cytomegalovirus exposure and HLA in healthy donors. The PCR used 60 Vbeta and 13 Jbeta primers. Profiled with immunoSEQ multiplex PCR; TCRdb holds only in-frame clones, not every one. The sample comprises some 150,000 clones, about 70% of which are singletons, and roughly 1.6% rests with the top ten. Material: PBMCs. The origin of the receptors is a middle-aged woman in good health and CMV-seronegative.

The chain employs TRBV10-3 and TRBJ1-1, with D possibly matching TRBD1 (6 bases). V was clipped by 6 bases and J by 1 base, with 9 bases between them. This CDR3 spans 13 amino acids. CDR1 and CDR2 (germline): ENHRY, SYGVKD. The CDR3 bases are TGTGCCATCAGCCGGGGACAGAACACTGAAGCTTTCTTT. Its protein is CAISRGQNTEAFF.

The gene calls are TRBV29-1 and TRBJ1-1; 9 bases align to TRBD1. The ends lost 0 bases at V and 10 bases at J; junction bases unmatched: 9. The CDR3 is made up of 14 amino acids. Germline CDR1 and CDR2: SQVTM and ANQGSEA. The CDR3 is CSVEDPGQGIGAFF. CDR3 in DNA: TGCAGCGTTGAAGATCCGGGACAGGGAATCGGAGCTTTCTTT.

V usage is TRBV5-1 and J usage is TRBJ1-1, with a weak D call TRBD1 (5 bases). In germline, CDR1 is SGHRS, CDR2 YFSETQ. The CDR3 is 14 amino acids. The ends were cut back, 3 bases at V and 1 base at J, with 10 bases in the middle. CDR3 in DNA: TGCGCCAGCAGCTCTCAGACAGAGAACACTGAAGCTTTCTTT. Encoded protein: CASSSQTENTEAFF.

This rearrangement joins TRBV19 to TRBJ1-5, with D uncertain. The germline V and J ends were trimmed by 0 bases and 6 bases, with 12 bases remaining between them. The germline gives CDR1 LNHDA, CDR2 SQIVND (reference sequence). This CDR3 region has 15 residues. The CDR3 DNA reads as TGTGCCAGTAGTATAGATGAACCCACGGGTCAGCCCCAGCATTTT. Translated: CASSIDEPTGQPQHF. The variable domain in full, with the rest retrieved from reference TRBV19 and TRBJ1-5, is DGGITQSPKYLFRKEGQNVTLSCEQNLNHDAMYWYRQDPGQGLRLIYYSQIVNDFQKGDIAEGYSVSREKKESFPLTVTSAQKNPTAFYLCASSIDEPTGQPQHFGDGTRLSIL.

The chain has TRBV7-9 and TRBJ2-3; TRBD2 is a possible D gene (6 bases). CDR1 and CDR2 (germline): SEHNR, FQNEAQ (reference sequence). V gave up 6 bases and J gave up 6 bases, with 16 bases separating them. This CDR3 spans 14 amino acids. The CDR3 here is CASRSGLGGDTQYF. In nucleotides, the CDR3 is TGTGCCAGCAGGTCGGGACTGGGCGGGGATACGCAGTATTTT.

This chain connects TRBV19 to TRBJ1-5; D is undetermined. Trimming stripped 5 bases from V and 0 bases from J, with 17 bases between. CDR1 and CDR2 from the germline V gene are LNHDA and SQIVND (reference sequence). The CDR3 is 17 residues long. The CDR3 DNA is TGTGCCAGTAGTCCAAAGAGGGCGACTTCTAGCAATCAGCCCCAGCATTTT. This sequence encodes CASSPKRATSSNQPQHF.

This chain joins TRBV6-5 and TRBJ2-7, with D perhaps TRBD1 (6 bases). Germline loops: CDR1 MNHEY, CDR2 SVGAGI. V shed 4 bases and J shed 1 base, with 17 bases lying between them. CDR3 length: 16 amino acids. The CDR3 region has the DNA TGTGCCAGCAGTTTGAGCGGACAGAGAGTATCCTACGAGCAGTACTTC. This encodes CASSLSGQRVSYEQYF.

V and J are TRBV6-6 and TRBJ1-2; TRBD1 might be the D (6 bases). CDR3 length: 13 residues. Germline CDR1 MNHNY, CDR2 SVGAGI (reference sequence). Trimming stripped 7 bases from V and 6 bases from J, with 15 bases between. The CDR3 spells CASTPDSWDGYTF. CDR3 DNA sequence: TGTGCCAGCACCCCGGACAGTTGGGATGGCTACACCTTC.

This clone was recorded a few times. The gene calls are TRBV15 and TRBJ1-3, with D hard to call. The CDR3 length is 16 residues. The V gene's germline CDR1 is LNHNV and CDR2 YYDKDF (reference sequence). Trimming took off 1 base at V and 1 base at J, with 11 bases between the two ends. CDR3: CATSRAGFGSGNTIYF. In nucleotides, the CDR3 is TGTGCCACCAGCAGAGCGGGGTTTGGGTCTGGAAACACCATATATTTT.

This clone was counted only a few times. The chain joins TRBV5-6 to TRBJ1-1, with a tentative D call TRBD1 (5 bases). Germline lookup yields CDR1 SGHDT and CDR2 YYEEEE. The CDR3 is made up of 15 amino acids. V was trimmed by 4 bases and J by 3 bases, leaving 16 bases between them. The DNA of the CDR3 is TGTGCCAGCAGCCCGAAAAATCAGGGATACACTGAAGCTTTCTTT. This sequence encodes CASSPKNQGYTEAFF.

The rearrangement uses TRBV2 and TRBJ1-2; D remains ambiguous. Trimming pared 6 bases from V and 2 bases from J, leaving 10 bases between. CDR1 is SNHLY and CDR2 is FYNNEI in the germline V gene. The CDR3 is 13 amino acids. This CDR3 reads CASSRNLNYGYTF. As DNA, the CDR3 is TGTGCCAGCAGCCGAAACTTAAACTATGGCTACACCTTC.

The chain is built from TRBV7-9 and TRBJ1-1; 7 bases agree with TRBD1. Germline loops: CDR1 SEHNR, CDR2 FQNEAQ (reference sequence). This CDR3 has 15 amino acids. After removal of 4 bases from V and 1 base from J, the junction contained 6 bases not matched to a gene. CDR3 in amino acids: CASSSRTGTNTEAFF. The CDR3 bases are TGTGCCAGCAGCTCTAGGACAGGAACGAACACTGAAGCTTTCTTT.

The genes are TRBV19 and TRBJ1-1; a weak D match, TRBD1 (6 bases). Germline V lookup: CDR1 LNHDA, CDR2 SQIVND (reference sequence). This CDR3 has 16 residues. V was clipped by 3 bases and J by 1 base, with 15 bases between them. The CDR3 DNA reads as TGTGCCAGTAGTATTCAACCGGGACATTGGAACACTGAAGCTTTCTTT. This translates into CASSIQPGHWNTEAFF.

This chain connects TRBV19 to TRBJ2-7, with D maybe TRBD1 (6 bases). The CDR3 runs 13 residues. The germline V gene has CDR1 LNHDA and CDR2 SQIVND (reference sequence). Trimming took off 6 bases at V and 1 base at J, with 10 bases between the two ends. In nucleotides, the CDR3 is TGTGCCAGTAGATCACAGGGATCCTACGAGCAGTACTTC. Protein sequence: CASRSQGSYEQYF.

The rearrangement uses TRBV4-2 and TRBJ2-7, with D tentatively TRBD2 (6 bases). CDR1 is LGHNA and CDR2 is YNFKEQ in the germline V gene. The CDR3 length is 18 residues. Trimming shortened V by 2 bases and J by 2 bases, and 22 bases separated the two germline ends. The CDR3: CASSQKRASGTDPYEQYF. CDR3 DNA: TGTGCCAGCAGCCAAAAAAGGGCCTCCGGGACTGACCCCTACGAGCAGTACTTC.

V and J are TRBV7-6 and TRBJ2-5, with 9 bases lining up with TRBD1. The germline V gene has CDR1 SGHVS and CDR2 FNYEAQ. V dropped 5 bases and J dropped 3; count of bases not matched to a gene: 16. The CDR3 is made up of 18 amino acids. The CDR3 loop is CASSPYVRDRVAEETQYF. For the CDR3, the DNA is TGTGCCAGCAGCCCATACGTCCGGGACAGGGTCGCGGAAGAGACCCAGTACTTC.

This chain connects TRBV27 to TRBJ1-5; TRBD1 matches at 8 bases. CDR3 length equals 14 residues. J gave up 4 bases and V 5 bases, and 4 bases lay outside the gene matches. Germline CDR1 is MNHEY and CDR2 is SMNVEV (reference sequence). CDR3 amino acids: CASSQDRGNQPQHF. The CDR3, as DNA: TGTGCCAGCAGTCAAGACAGGGGAAATCAGCCCCAGCATTTT.

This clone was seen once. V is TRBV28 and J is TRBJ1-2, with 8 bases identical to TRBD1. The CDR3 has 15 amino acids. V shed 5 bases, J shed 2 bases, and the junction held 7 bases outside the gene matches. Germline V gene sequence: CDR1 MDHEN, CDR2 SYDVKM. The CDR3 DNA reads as TGTGCCAGCAGTACAGGACAGGGACCGAACTATGGCTACACCTTC. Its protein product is CASSTGQGPNYGYTF.

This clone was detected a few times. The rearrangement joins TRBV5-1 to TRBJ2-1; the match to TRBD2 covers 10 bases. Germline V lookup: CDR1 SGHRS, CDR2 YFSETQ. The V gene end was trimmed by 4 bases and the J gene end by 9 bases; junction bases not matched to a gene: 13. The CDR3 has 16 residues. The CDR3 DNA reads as TGCGCCAGCAGCACCTTAACTAGCGGGACCGGCGGTGAGCAGTTCTTC. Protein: CASSTLTSGTGGEQFF.

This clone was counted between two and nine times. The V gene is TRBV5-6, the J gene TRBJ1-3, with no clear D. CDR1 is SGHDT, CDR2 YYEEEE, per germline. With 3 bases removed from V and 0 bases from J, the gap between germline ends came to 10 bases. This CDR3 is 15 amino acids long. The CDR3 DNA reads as TGTGCCAGCAGCTCCACAAGATACTCTGGAAACACCATATATTTT. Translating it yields CASSSTRYSGNTIYF.

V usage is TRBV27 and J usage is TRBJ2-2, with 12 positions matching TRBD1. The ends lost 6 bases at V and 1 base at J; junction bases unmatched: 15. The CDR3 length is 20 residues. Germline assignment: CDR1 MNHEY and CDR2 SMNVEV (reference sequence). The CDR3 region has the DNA TGTGCCAGCAGCCCCTCGGGACAGGGGGCGTGGTGGGAGAACACCGGGGAGCTGTTTTTT. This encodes CASSPSGQGAWWENTGELFF.

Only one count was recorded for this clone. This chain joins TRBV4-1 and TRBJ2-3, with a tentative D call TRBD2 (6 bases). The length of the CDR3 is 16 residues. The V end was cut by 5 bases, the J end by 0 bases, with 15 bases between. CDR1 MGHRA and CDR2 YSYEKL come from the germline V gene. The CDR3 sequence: CASSSPSGYSTDTQYF. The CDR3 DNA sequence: TGCGCCAGCAGCTCTCCCAGCGGGTATAGCACAGATACGCAGTATTTT.

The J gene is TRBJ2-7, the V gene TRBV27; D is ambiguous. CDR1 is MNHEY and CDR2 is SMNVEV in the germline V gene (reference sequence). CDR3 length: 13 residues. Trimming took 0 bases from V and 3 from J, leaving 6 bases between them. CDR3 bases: TGTGCCAGCAGTTTATCTCCTAGCTACGAGCAGTACTTC. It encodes CASSLSPSYEQYF.

The CDR3 bases are TGTGCCAGCGGGAGGGCGGACACAGATACGCAGTATTTT. This sequence encodes CASGRADTDTQYF. The rearrangement links TRBV2 to TRBJ2-3, with 7 bases that match TRBD2. Germline V gene sequence: CDR1 SNHLY, CDR2 FYNNEI. V was clipped by 8 bases and J by 2 bases; unmatched bases: 4. This CDR3 region has 13 residues.

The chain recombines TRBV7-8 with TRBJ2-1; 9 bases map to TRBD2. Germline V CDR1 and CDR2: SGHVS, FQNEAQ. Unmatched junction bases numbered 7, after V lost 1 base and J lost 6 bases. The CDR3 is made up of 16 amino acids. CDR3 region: CASSLGPGLAGNEQFF. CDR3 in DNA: TGTGCCAGCAGCTTAGGCCCGGGACTAGCCGGCAATGAGCAGTTCTTC. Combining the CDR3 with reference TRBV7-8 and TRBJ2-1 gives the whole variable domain GAGVSQSPRYKVAKRGQDVALRCDPISGHVSLFWYQQALGQGPEFLTYFQNEAQLDKSGLPSDRFFAERPEGSVSTLKIQRTQQEDSAVYLCASSLGPGLAGNEQFFGPGTRLTVL.

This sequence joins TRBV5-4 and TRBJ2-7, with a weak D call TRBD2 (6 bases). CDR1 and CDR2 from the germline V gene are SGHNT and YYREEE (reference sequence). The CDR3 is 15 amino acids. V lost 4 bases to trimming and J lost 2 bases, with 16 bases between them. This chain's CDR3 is CASSRTGAEAYEQYF. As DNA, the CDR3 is TGTGCCAGCAGCCGAACGGGAGCCGAAGCCTACGAGCAGTACTTC.